Listed below are T cell receptor beta chains from one sample, sequenced in a study of cytomegalovirus exposure and HLA in healthy donors. This table comes from immunoSEQ multiplex PCR, and its TCRdb copy is limited to in-frame clones, with some not included. The data hold tens of thousands of clones, with 70% to 85% observed a single time. Sequenced: PBMCs. All receptors derive from a man aged 45-60 years in good health and CMV-seropositive. Each CDR3 is given with its conserved first and last residue. D genes are given only for firm matches. Clone size appears in some rows only: once, few, many, or a class for an expanded clone.

V gene	CDR3 length	J gene	D gene	clone size	CDR3 DNA	CDR3 protein
TRBV7-2	16	TRBJ2-1	TRBD2	NA	TGTGCCAGCAGCTTAGGAATGGGACTAGCGGGGGGGAAGCAGTTCTTC	CASSLGMGLAGGKQFF
TRBV9	12	TRBJ2-3	NA	NA	TGTGCCAGCAGCGTAGGACTAGATACGCAGTATTTT	CASSVGLDTQYF
TRBV11-3	15	TRBJ2-3	TRBD2	NA	TGTGCCAGCAGCTTAGGACTAGCGGGAGCAGATACGCAGTATTTT	CASSLGLAGADTQYF
TRBV28	15	TRBJ2-2	NA	NA	TGTGCCAGCAGTTTCTTAGCGGTTAACACCGGGGAGCTGTTTTTT	CASSFLAVNTGELFF
TRBV5-8	14	TRBJ1-5	NA	few	TGTGCCAGCAGCTTCGGGGGGGCAAATCAGCCCCAGCATTTT	CASSFGGANQPQHF
TRBV5-1	14	TRBJ2-7	TRBD1	NA	TGCGCCAGCAGCTTGGATGCCATAGCAGGGGGGCAGTACTTC	CASSLDAIAGGQYF
TRBV4-1	15	TRBJ2-2	NA	once	TGCGCCAGCAGCCAAGGGCCCGGGGATACCGGGGAGCTGTTTTTT	CASSQGPGDTGELFF
TRBV5-4	13	TRBJ2-5	NA	NA	TGTGCCAGCAGCTTGGCCCCCTTCGAGACCCAGTACTTC	CASSLAPFETQYF
TRBV27	15	TRBJ1-1	NA	NA	TGTGCCAGCAGTTTCTCCCGTCGACAGAAGATGGAAGCTTTCTTT	CASSFSRRQKMEAFF
TRBV4-1	15	TRBJ2-2	NA	NA	TGCGCCAGCAGCCAAGTCGCGGGGGCGTCCGGGGAGCTGTTTTTT	CASSQVAGASGELFF
TRBV15	14	TRBJ2-1	NA	NA	TGTGCCACCAGCAGAGATCAGGTCTACAATGAGCAGTTCTTC	CATSRDQVYNEQFF
TRBV4-1	15	TRBJ1-1	NA	NA	TGCGCCAGCAGCCAATGGAGGGATAAGGACACTGAAGCTTTCTTT	CASSQWRDKDTEAFF
TRBV1	13	TRBJ2-3	NA	NA	TGCACCAGCAGCCAAGATCCTACAGATACGCAGTATTTT	CTSSQDPTDTQYF
TRBV7-9	15	TRBJ2-1	NA	few	TGTGCCAGCAGCTCCCTGGCGGGGAGGTCCAATGAGCAGTTCTTC	CASSSLAGRSNEQFF
TRBV29-1	13	TRBJ2-3	TRBD2	NA	TGCAGCGTCACGACTAGCGGAACAGATACGCAGTATTTT	CSVTTSGTDTQYF
TRBV5-4	12	TRBJ2-1	NA	few	TGTGCCAGCAGCCAACTAGGGAAGGAGCAGTTCTTC	CASSQLGKEQFF
TRBV2	15	TRBJ1-1	TRBD1	NA	TGTGCCAGCAGCTCAACCAGGGGGGTGAACACTGAAGCTTTCTTT	CASSSTRGVNTEAFF
TRBV5-6	15	TRBJ2-7	TRBD1	once	TGTGCCAGCAGCTTGAGACAGGGGAAATCCTACGAGCAGTACTTC	CASSLRQGKSYEQYF
TRBV19	14	TRBJ1-5	NA	NA	TGTGCCAGTAGTATCAGTTCTCCTAATCAGCCCCAGCATTTT	CASSISSPNQPQHF
TRBV15	15	TRBJ2-6	NA	NA	TGTGCCACCAGCAGAGTGGTTACTGGGGCCAACGGCCTGACTTTC	CATSRVVTGANGLTF
TRBV29-1	14	TRBJ2-1	NA	NA	TGCAGCGTCCCCGGGGATAGCTCCTACAATGAGCAGTTCTTC	CSVPGDSSYNEQFF
TRBV10-3	17	TRBJ2-5	NA	NA	TGTGCCATCAGTGAGGTGGACAGCGAATTCCAGAGAGAGACCCAGTACTTC	CAISEVDSEFQRETQYF
TRBV19	14	TRBJ2-3	TRBD2	NA	TGTGCCTCAGGTCCGGGAGGGTCCCCAGATACGCAGTATTTT	CASGPGGSPDTQYF
TRBV19	16	TRBJ1-2	TRBD1	NA	TGTGCCAGTAGTGAGACGGGACAGGGCGTGGGCTATGGCTACACCTTC	CASSETGQGVGYGYTF
TRBV7-6	13	TRBJ2-1	NA	NA	TGTGCCAGCAGCTGGGGGACTCACAGTGAGCAGTTCTTC	CASSWGTHSEQFF
TRBV7-3	18	TRBJ2-3	TRBD2	NA	TGTGCCAGCAGCTTAAACCCGGGACTAGCGGGGAGCACAGATACGCAGTATTTT	CASSLNPGLAGSTDTQYF
TRBV6-6	16	TRBJ1-3	TRBD1	NA	TGTGCCAGCAGTTACCGACAGGGGAGCACTGGAAACACCATATATTTT	CASSYRQGSTGNTIYF
TRBV10-1	15	TRBJ2-2	TRBD1	NA	TGCGCCAGCAGTGAGGGACAGGGGGATACCGGGGAGCTGTTTTTT	CASSEGQGDTGELFF
TRBV2	14	TRBJ2-1	NA	NA	TGTGCCAGCAGTCGGACTACTACCTACAATGAGCAGTTCTTC	CASSRTTTYNEQFF
TRBV11-2	15	TRBJ2-1	NA	NA	TGTGCCAGCAAGGTAGGAGGGCCGGTTCCTAGTGAGCAGTTCTTC	CASKVGGPVPSEQFF
TRBV7-6	17	TRBJ2-1	TRBD2	NA	TGTGCCAGCAGCTCGTCTATAGCGGGAGGGCCGGGCAATGAGCAGTTCTTC	CASSSSIAGGPGNEQFF
TRBV6-1	14	TRBJ2-5	TRBD2	NA	TGTGCCAGCAGTGGGGGACTAGCGGGGACTCGAACATACTTC	CASSGGLAGTRTYF
TRBV7-9	15	TRBJ2-7	TRBD2	once	TGTTCCAGCAGCCCTCCCGGACTAGTTCAGAACGAGCAGTACTTC	CSSSPPGLVQNEQYF
TRBV27	13	TRBJ2-5	NA	NA	TGTGCCACCCGCGGACAGAACCAAGAGACCCAGTACTTC	CATRGQNQETQYF
TRBV9	15	TRBJ1-2	TRBD1	once	TGTGCCAGCAGCGAGGGGACAGCGCGTAACTATGGCTACACCTTC	CASSEGTARNYGYTF
TRBV6-5	14	TRBJ2-7	NA	NA	TGTGCCAGCAGACGGACAGCGAGCTCCTACGAGCAGTACTTC	CASRRTASSYEQYF
TRBV6-5	13	TRBJ1-2	NA	NA	TGTGCCAGCAGTTACTCGAGTGGGGGCGGCTACACCTTC	CASSYSSGGGYTF
TRBV15	16	TRBJ2-6	NA	NA	TGTGCCACCAGCAGACCGAGTAGCTCTGGGGCCAACGTCCTGACTTTC	CATSRPSSSGANVLTF
TRBV5-6	15	TRBJ2-7	TRBD2	few	TGTGCCAGCAGCCCGGGGGTAGCGGGTACCTACGAGCAGTACTTC	CASSPGVAGTYEQYF
TRBV25-1	12	TRBJ2-4	NA	NA	TGTGCCAGCAGCGGACGGGGGTCTGAGCAGTACTTC	CASSGRGSEQYF
TRBV25-1	14	TRBJ2-1	NA	NA	TGTGCCAGTGCTCTTTTGAGAGGCCGGAATGAGCAGTTCTTC	CASALLRGRNEQFF